The next 11 T cell receptor beta chains were all read from a single sample in a study of shared clonotypes between healthy human individuals. Method: immunoSEQ multiplex PCR; TCRdb's copy keeps in-frame clones and lacks some. The table has approximately 510,000 clones, less than 85% seen once. The sample taken for sequencing was PBMCs. These receptors came from a woman between 40 and 55 years old in good health. Some clones in this sample may be carry-over from other donors' samples.

J is TRBJ1-1 and V is TRBV7-9; perhaps TRBD1 as D (5 bases). CDR3 length: 13 residues. CDR1 SEHNR and CDR2 FQNEAQ come from the germline V gene (reference sequence). V lost 4 bases to trimming and J lost 5 bases, with 11 bases between them. The CDR3 is CASSSGDMTEAFF. The CDR3 region has the DNA TGTGCCAGCAGCTCGGGGGATATGACTGAAGCTTTCTTT. Complete variable domain (other parts from reference TRBV7-9 and TRBJ1-1): DTGVSQNPRHKITKRGQNVTFRCDPISEHNRLYWYRQTLGQGPEFLTYFQNEAQLEKSRLLSDRFSAERPKGSFSTLEIQRTEQGDSAMYLCASSSGDMTEAFFGQGTRLTVV.

On this clone: A far larger clone is one nucleotide away, so this likely arose from a read error. The chain has TRBV11-1 and TRBJ2-1; D not certain. The V gene's germline CDR1 is SGHAT and CDR2 FQDESV (reference sequence). V was cut by 3 bases and J by 5 bases, with 2 bases left in between. The CDR3 covers 11 residues. CDR3 sequence (DNA): TGTGCCAGCAGCTTCAACAATGAGCAGTTCTTC. Translating gives CASSFNNEQFF.

The chain couples TRBV11-3 to TRBJ2-3; 12 bases line up with TRBD2. The CDR3 covers 19 residues. The germline V gene has CDR1 SGHNT and CDR2 YENEEA. The V gene end was trimmed by 4 bases and the J gene end by 5 bases; junction bases not matched to a gene: 16. This CDR3 reads CASSSTLPGTSGPRDTQYF. The CDR3 nucleotides are TGTGCCAGCAGCTCGACCCTTCCCGGGACTAGCGGGCCACGAGATACGCAGTATTTT. Full variable domain (rest looked up from reference TRBV11-3 and TRBJ2-3): EAGVVQSPRYKIIEKKQPVAFWCNPISGHNTLYWYLQNLGQGPELLIRYENEEAVDDSQLPKDRFSAERLKGVDSTLKIQPAELGDSAVYLCASSSTLPGTSGPRDTQYFGPGTRLTVL.

This clone was picked up many times. This chain links TRBV2 with TRBJ2-3; 16 bases agree with TRBD2. The V and J ends lost 8 bases and 1 base, in that order; junction bases with no gene match: 6. The CDR3 runs to 17 residues. CDR1 and CDR2 (germline): SNHLY, FYNNEI. DNA for the CDR3: TGTGCCAGCGGGGACGGGACTAGCGGGGGGGGCACAGATACGCAGTATTTT. This gives the protein CASGDGTSGGGTDTQYF.

V gene TRBV28 combines with J gene TRBJ2-1; the match to TRBD1 covers 10 bases. Per germline, CDR1 MDHEN and CDR2 SYDVKM. The CDR3 runs to 15 residues. V was clipped by 6 bases and J by 6 bases; unmatched bases: 8. The DNA of the CDR3 is TGTGCCAGCAGCCCCGACAGGGGGCGCATCAATGAGCAGTTCTTC. It specifies CASSPDRGRINEQFF.

The chain employs TRBV11-2 and TRBJ2-1, with 10 bases that match TRBD2. Germline loops: CDR1 SGHAT, CDR2 FQNNGV. V dropped 6 bases and J dropped 7; count of bases not matched to a gene: 6. There are 14 residues in the CDR3. CDR3 DNA sequence: TGTGCCAGCAGGCTAGCGGGAGCGATAAATGAGCAGTTCTTC. This translates into CASRLAGAINEQFF.

This clone has just one count. J is TRBJ1-5 and V is TRBV28; D is undetermined. Germline V gives CDR1 MDHEN, CDR2 SYDVKM. The germline V and J ends were trimmed by 6 bases and 5 bases, with 8 bases remaining between them. This CDR3 contains 12 residues. CDR3 protein: CASRLPDQPQHF. CDR3 nucleotides: TGTGCCAGCAGGTTACCCGATCAGCCCCAGCATTTT.

The chain links TRBV5-6 to TRBJ1-2; TRBD1 aligns across 7 bases. Germline V gene sequence: CDR1 SGHDT, CDR2 YYEEEE. CDR3 length: 15 residues. V shed 3 bases, J shed 3 bases, and the junction held 8 bases outside the gene matches. In DNA form, the CDR3 reads TGTGCCAGCAGCTCTCTGGGACAGCTGGACTATGGCTACACCTTC. This translates into CASSSLGQLDYGYTF.

The genes are TRBV7-9 and TRBJ2-1; 11 nucleotides line up with TRBD2. In germline, CDR1 is SEHNR, CDR2 FQNEAQ (reference sequence). This CDR3 region has 15 residues. After removal of 1 base from V and 6 bases from J, the junction contained 2 bases not matched to a gene. CDR3 amino acids: CASSLELAGANEQFF. CDR3 nucleotides: TGTGCCAGCAGCTTAGAACTAGCGGGAGCCAATGAGCAGTTCTTC.

CDR3 in amino acids: CASSFFPSQETQYF. Written as DNA, the CDR3 is TGTGCCAGCAGCTTCTTCCCGAGCCAAGAGACCCAGTACTTC. V and J are TRBV11-2 and TRBJ2-5; no clear D gene. The ends were cut back, 3 bases at V and 1 base at J, with 9 bases in the middle. The CDR3 runs to 14 residues. Germline-derived CDR1 and CDR2 are SGHAT and FQNNGV.

The gene calls are TRBV5-8 and TRBJ2-7; no reliable D call. V was trimmed by 0 bases and J by 2 bases, leaving 9 bases between them. Germline V gene sequence: CDR1 SGHTS, CDR2 YDEGEE. The CDR3 contains 14 residues. CDR3 loop: CASSLEVATYEQYF. The CDR3 DNA sequence: TGTGCCAGCAGCTTGGAGGTAGCCACCTACGAGCAGTACTTC.